This entry concerns a single T cell receptor (beta chain). Its target is not known. The record originates from a study of T cell responses to AZD1222 COVID-19 vaccine. Study-level results: Epitopes outside B.1.351 and B.1.1.7 mutated regions reportedly drew nearly half of spike TCRs.

Clones were sequenced by immunoSEQ multiplex PCR, and TCRdb holds only the in-frame ones, with some missing. The data hold over 95,000 clones, with approximately 90% observed a single time. The clonotype was recovered from an adult in good health. Sequencing was performed on peripheral blood, taken on day 0 of AZD1222 vaccination.

CDR3 DNA sequence: TGCGCCAGCAGCTTGGGACAGCTAAAAGAGACCCAGTACTTC. Encoded protein: CASSLGQLKETQYF. The chain employs TRBV5-1 and TRBJ2-5, with a possible D match to TRBD1 (5 bases). Germline lookup yields CDR1 SGHRS and CDR2 YFSETQ. The CDR3 covers 14 residues. V was trimmed by 0 bases and J by 3 bases, leaving 9 bases between them.